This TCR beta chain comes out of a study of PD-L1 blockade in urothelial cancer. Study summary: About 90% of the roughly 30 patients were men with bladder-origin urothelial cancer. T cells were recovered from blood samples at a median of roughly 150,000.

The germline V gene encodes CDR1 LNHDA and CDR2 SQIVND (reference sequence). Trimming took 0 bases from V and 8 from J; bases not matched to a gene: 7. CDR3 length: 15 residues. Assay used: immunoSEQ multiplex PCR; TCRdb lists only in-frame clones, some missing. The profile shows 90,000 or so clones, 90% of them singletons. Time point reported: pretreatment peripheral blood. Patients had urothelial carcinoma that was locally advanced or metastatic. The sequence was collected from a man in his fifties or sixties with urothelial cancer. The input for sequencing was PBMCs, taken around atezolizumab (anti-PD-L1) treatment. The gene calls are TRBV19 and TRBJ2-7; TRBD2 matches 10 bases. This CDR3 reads CASSIEASGGGKQYF. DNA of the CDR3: TGTGCCAGTAGTATAGAGGCTAGCGGGGGCGGCAAGCAGTACTTC.